This TCR beta chain was identified in a study of T cells after yellow fever vaccination. The overall study: It was SMART-Seq v4 Ultra Low Input that prepared the fractions with low cell numbers.

On this clonotype itself: Antigen: not known.

TCRdb itself ran the 5' RACE reads through MiXCR, one entry per CDR3 protein. The table lists tens of thousands of distinct CDR3 sequences, over 7.5% of them singletons. Study-wide results and caveats: Re-detected after boosting: most primary clones, more than 95% of CD4 and over 80% of CD8.

This clonotype originated in a man aged 30 to 39 who received the YFV17D yellow fever vaccine. The sample consisted of CD8+ T cells sorted from PBMCs, taken on the day of the yellow fever booster vaccination.

The DNA for the CDR3 is TGTGCCAGCAGCGATCGGGACAGGGGGCCCCTCTACAATGAGCAGTTCTTC. This gives the protein CASSDRDRGPLYNEQFF. The chain combines TRBV21-1 with TRBJ2-1; the D segment call TRBD1 is taken from the table without a DNA check. TRBV21-1 is a pseudogene. The CDR3 is 17 residues long.